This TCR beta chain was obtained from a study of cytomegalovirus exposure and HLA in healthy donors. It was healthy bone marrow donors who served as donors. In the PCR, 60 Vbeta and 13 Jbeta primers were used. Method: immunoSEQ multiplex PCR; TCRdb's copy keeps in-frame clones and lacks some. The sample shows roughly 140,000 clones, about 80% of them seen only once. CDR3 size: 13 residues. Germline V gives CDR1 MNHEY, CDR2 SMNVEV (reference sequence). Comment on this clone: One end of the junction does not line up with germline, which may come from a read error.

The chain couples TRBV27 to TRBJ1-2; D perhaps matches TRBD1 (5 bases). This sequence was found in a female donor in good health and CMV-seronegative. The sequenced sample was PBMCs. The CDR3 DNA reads TGTGCCAGCAGTCCCAGCGTGCGGGGCTACCCGTCCTTC. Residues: CASSPSVRGYPSF.